Listed below are T cell receptor beta chains from one sample, sequenced in a study of OX40 agonist ivuxolimab in advanced cancers. Method: immunoSEQ multiplex PCR; TCRdb's copy keeps in-frame clones and lacks some. The sample lists about 95,000 clones; 70% to 85% were seen once. Sequences were derived from CD4+ or CD8+ T cells sorted from blood, sampled in a trial of the OX40 agonist ivuxolimab. All receptors come from an adult with an advanced solid tumor such as melanoma, head and neck, liver or kidney cancer. Each CDR3 is given with its conserved first and last residue. Fields, in order: J gene, V gene, clone size, CDR3 protein. Only some rows state a clone size, as once, few, many or a class for expanded clones.

j_call: TRBJ1-5; v_call: TRBV5-5; clone_size: -; cdr3_aa: CASSLAGTTSNQPQHF
j_call: TRBJ2-7; v_call: TRBV4-2; clone_size: -; cdr3_aa: CASSQDLNRKEQYF
j_call: TRBJ2-2; v_call: TRBV7-9; clone_size: -; cdr3_aa: CASSPGLLNTGELFF
j_call: TRBJ2-7; v_call: TRBV7-9; clone_size: few; cdr3_aa: CASSPKTRGRAYEQYF
j_call: TRBJ2-1; v_call: TRBV5-1; clone_size: once; cdr3_aa: CASSPWASGTSFYNEQFF
j_call: TRBJ2-1; v_call: TRBV2; clone_size: -; cdr3_aa: CASSEAGGAEQFF
j_call: TRBJ1-1; v_call: TRBV14; clone_size: -; cdr3_aa: CASSYGLGVYTEAFF
j_call: TRBJ2-3; v_call: TRBV6-5; clone_size: -; cdr3_aa: CASSYSAGDTQYF
j_call: TRBJ2-5; v_call: TRBV7-2; clone_size: -; cdr3_aa: CASGLDVNQETQYF
j_call: TRBJ2-1; v_call: TRBV4-1; clone_size: once; cdr3_aa: CASSQAEGGSYNEQFF
j_call: TRBJ2-7; v_call: TRBV10-3; clone_size: -; cdr3_aa: CAISEPILGQTDRAPYEQYF
j_call: TRBJ2-3; v_call: TRBV29-1; clone_size: -; cdr3_aa: CSVVEGGTDTQYF
j_call: TRBJ2-7; v_call: TRBV7-8; clone_size: -; cdr3_aa: CASSLDQSSYEQYF
j_call: TRBJ1-2; v_call: TRBV7-9; clone_size: -; cdr3_aa: CASSYAQGYTF
j_call: TRBJ2-2; v_call: TRBV11-2; clone_size: -; cdr3_aa: CASSLMGNTGELFF
j_call: TRBJ2-7; v_call: TRBV28; clone_size: -; cdr3_aa: CASSSQLAGGTLGQYF
j_call: TRBJ2-1; v_call: TRBV5-4; clone_size: -; cdr3_aa: CASSRLLAGDTASHNEQFF
j_call: TRBJ2-7; v_call: TRBV11-2; clone_size: -; cdr3_aa: CASSVGQGAYF
j_call: TRBJ2-5; v_call: TRBV4-3; clone_size: -; cdr3_aa: CASSQDPQETQYF
j_call: TRBJ2-7; v_call: TRBV25-1; clone_size: -; cdr3_aa: CASRDRAGVVSEQYF
j_call: TRBJ2-2; v_call: TRBV7-3; clone_size: -; cdr3_aa: CASSLPNTGELFF
j_call: TRBJ2-5; v_call: TRBV7-2; clone_size: -; cdr3_aa: CASSPSAGEASRETQYF
j_call: TRBJ2-7; v_call: TRBV2; clone_size: few; cdr3_aa: CASTEVLDTDYEQYF
j_call: TRBJ2-3; v_call: TRBV9; clone_size: -; cdr3_aa: CASSASGGGVLNMQYF
j_call: TRBJ2-7; v_call: TRBV6-5; clone_size: -; cdr3_aa: CASRDGLADYEQYF
j_call: TRBJ2-4; v_call: TRBV5-1; clone_size: -; cdr3_aa: CASSPNRGGENIQYF
j_call: TRBJ2-3; v_call: TRBV6-6; clone_size: -; cdr3_aa: CASSYSPGQGRDTQYF
j_call: TRBJ1-5; v_call: TRBV19; clone_size: -; cdr3_aa: CASSDTGGWGNQPQHF
j_call: TRBJ2-6; v_call: TRBV5-8; clone_size: -; cdr3_aa: CASSVVTRLQSRANVLTF
j_call: TRBJ2-2; v_call: TRBV28; clone_size: -; cdr3_aa: CASSRTGTGELFF
j_call: TRBJ2-1; v_call: TRBV6-5; clone_size: -; cdr3_aa: CASRLTLSSYNEQFF
j_call: TRBJ2-1; v_call: TRBV18; clone_size: -; cdr3_aa: CASSPWTSPSGSYNEQFF
j_call: TRBJ1-5; v_call: TRBV4-1; clone_size: -; cdr3_aa: CASSQDIFRRPYSNQPQHF
j_call: TRBJ2-7; v_call: TRBV7-9; clone_size: -; cdr3_aa: CASSSPRTSGLYEQYF
j_call: TRBJ2-5; v_call: TRBV10-3; clone_size: few; cdr3_aa: CAISESAGGPETQYF
j_call: TRBJ2-1; v_call: TRBV9; clone_size: -; cdr3_aa: CASSLGAEQFF
j_call: TRBJ1-5; v_call: TRBV28; clone_size: -; cdr3_aa: CASTQGRINQPQHF
j_call: TRBJ2-7; v_call: TRBV4-1; clone_size: -; cdr3_aa: CASSQGDSRDYEQYF
j_call: TRBJ2-1; v_call: TRBV4-2; clone_size: -; cdr3_aa: CASSQDSSSSYNEQFF
j_call: TRBJ2-4; v_call: TRBV11-2; clone_size: few; cdr3_aa: CASSLQTEYKNIQYF